Below are 18 T cell receptor beta chains sequenced from a single sample in a study of prognosis after radiotherapy for stage I lung cancer. Multiplex PCR, run in two rounds, amplified TCR beta CDR3 from genomic DNA. Primers targeting each individual TRBV and TRBJ gene were applied in first-round PCR. TCRdb re-called the multiplex PCR reads through MiXCR, storing one row per CDR3 protein. The sample holds about 14,000 distinct CDR3 sequences, 25% to 40% seen once. The source was PBMCs, collected before or after stereotactic body radiation therapy (not recorded which). The receptors originated from a donor at least 50 years old with non-small cell lung cancer.

This clonotype qualifies as medium-sized. V gene TRBV7-2 combines with J gene TRBJ2-7; D is uncertain. CDR1 and CDR2 from the germline V gene are SGHTA and FQGNSA. The V and J ends lost 3 bases and 4 bases respectively, with 16 bases between them. This CDR3 contains 15 residues. The CDR3: CASSLNIGWSYEQYF. The CDR3 nucleotides are TGTGCCAGCAGCTTGAATATCGGGTGGTCTTACGAGCAGTACTTC.

This clonotype has ten or more counts. The V and J genes are TRBV7-9 and TRBJ2-5; D is undetermined. The germline gives CDR1 SEHNR, CDR2 FQNEAQ (reference sequence). V lost 5 bases, J lost 2 bases, and 12 bases lay in between. This CDR3 comprises 14 residues. The CDR3 DNA reads TGTGCCAGCAGCGGCCGCGATTGGCAAGAGACCCAGTACTTC. Protein: CASSGRDWQETQYF.

This clonotype was found many times. The chain joins TRBV9 to TRBJ1-4; D not resolved. Trimming took off 4 bases at V and 8 bases at J, with 18 bases between the two ends. Germline V gene sequence: CDR1 SGDLS, CDR2 YYNGEE. This CDR3 has 15 residues. The CDR3 nucleotides are TGTGCCAGCAGCCCCCCTCCCGGGCTTGGGGAAAAACTGTTTTTT. Its translation is CASSPPPGLGEKLFF.

In regard to this clonotype: At one end, the junction sequence differs from germline, possibly due to a read error. This chain connects TRBV28 to TRBJ2-7; tentatively, D is TRBD2 (5 bases). CDR3 length equals 13 residues. Looked up from germline, CDR1 is MDHEN and CDR2 is SYDVKM. CDR3 sequence reads: CASSLYQVGEVLF. Here the CDR3 DNA reads TGTGCCAGCAGTCTATACCAGGTCGGGGAAGTATTATTC.

This clonotype was counted at least ten times. The rearrangement uses TRBV20-1 and TRBJ1-1; D is undetermined. In germline, CDR1 is DFQATT, CDR2 SNEGSKA (reference sequence). The CDR3 runs to 12 residues. The V and J ends lost 5 bases and 0 bases respectively, with 7 bases between them. The CDR3 DNA follows: TGCAGTGCTCCACGGTTGAACACTGAAGCTTTCTTT. Its protein product is CSAPRLNTEAFF.

On this clonotype itself: Given a far larger clone just one base away, this is likely a sequencing read error. The rearrangement uses TRBV9 and TRBJ2-2, with a possible D match to TRBD2 (6 bases). The CDR3 has 14 residues. The germline CDR1 and CDR2 sequences are SGDLS and YYNGEE. CDR3 protein: CASSLTSSTGEPFF. CDR3 DNA: TGCGCCAGCAGCTTAACTAGCAGCACCGGGGAGCCGTTTTTT.

Many counts were recorded for this clonotype. The chain carries TRBV18 and TRBJ2-7; D not certain. The germline CDR1 and CDR2 sequences are KGHSH and LQKENI. The V gene lost 5 bases and the J gene lost 2 bases, with 13 bases spanning the gap. CDR3 length equals 14 residues. The CDR3 region is CASSSTLQTYEQYF. The CDR3, as DNA: TGTGCCAGCTCATCGACGCTTCAGACCTACGAGCAGTACTTC.

This clonotype has ten or more counts. The chain is built from TRBV7-9 and TRBJ1-2; TRBD1 agrees at 7 bases. The germline V gene encodes CDR1 SEHNR and CDR2 FQNEAQ (reference sequence). V trimming: 5 bases; J trimming: 6 bases; junction bases outside the gene matches: 6. The CDR3 spans 13 residues. Written as DNA, the CDR3 is TGTGCCAGCAGCCCACAGGGGAAGGATGGCTACACCTTC. Encoded protein: CASSPQGKDGYTF.

This clonotype was seen ten or more times. V usage is TRBV12-3 or TRBV12-4 and J usage is TRBJ1-3; no clear D gene. The CDR3 runs 14 residues. Between the trimmed V and J ends, which lost 4 bases and 1 base, there was a span of 8 bases. Here the CDR3 DNA reads TGTGCCAGCAGTTCAGTGACATCTGGAAACACCATATATTTT. The encoded protein is CASSSVTSGNTIYF.

This clonotype was seen ten or more times. The V and J genes are TRBV5-4 and TRBJ2-5, with 7 bases matching TRBD2. The CDR3 has 15 residues. Trimming removed 0 bases from V and 4 bases from J; junction bases left unmatched: 6. From germline, CDR1 is SGHNT and CDR2 YYREEE (reference sequence). Here the CDR3 reads CASSLAGTGGETQYF. The CDR3 DNA reads as TGTGCCAGCAGCTTGGCCGGGACGGGGGGAGAGACCCAGTACTTC.

Note on this clonotype: This likely traces to a read error, being one base from a far larger clone. A read error is likely, as this CDR3 ends without the conserved phenylalanine or tryptophan. The gene calls are TRBV20-1 and TRBJ2-5; the D is unclear. With the DNA end fitting TRBJ2-1 better, the J assignment may be wrong. The CDR3 consists of 13 residues. In germline, CDR1 is DFQATT, CDR2 SNEGSKA (reference sequence). The CDR3 region is CSGPRAPYNEQFL. In DNA form, the CDR3 reads TGCAGTGGTCCTAGGGCACCCTACAATGAGCAGTTCCTC.

Concerning this clonotype: A far larger clone is a single base away, which makes a read error likely. The chain uses TRBV7-2 and TRBJ2-5; D is possibly TRBD2 (6 bases). The CDR3 is 13 residues long. In germline, CDR1 is SGHTA, CDR2 FQGNSA. DNA of the CDR3: TGTGCCAGCAGCTGGGGACTCCCAAATGAGCAGTTATTC. This sequence encodes CASSWGLPNEQLF.

This clonotype ranks as medium-sized. This rearrangement joins TRBV27 to TRBJ1-4, with a tentative D call TRBD1 (5 bases). Germline V gene data show CDR1 as MNHEY and CDR2 as SMNVEV (reference sequence). The CDR3 runs to 12 residues. The V end was cut by 5 bases, the J end by 5 bases, with 6 bases between. The CDR3 coding sequence is TGTGCCAGCAGTCAGGGAAATGAAAAACTGTTTTTT. This gives the protein CASSQGNEKLFF.

This clonotype was detected many times. The gene calls are TRBV19 and TRBJ1-1, with D unresolved. CDR3 length: 15 amino acids. V was pared by 1 base and J by 0 bases, with 9 bases between. From germline, CDR1 is LNHDA and CDR2 SQIVND (reference sequence). The DNA for the CDR3 is TGTGCCAGTAGTATAGTGCTGGTCATGAACACTGAAGCTTTCTTT. As protein: CASSIVLVMNTEAFF.

The chain couples TRBV27 to TRBJ1-6; no reliable D call. Per germline, CDR1 MNHEY and CDR2 SMNVEV (reference sequence). Between the trimmed V and J ends, which lost 9 bases and 7 bases, there was a span of 19 bases. The CDR3 runs 15 residues. The CDR3 nucleotides read TGTGCCAGGAGTCATTTGCGGGGTAGAAATTCACCCCTCCACTTT. Its protein product is CARSHLRGRNSPLHF.

This clonotype was picked up many times. The chain combines TRBV5-1 with TRBJ2-1; 8 bases match TRBD2. Germline CDR1 is SGHRS and CDR2 is YFSETQ. This CDR3 has 17 amino acids. V was clipped by 0 bases and J by 4 bases; unmatched bases: 9. The chain's CDR3 is CASSLGLIRGGYNEQFF. Here the CDR3 DNA reads TGCGCCAGCAGCTTGGGCCTCATTCGGGGGGGTTACAATGAGCAGTTCTTC.

Turning to this clonotype: A junction boundary mismatches the germline segment, possibly from a read error. J is TRBJ2-1 and V is TRBV7-7; D may be TRBD1 (5 bases). Per germline, CDR1 SSHAT and CDR2 FNYEAQ (reference sequence). This CDR3 has 13 residues. CDR3 in amino acids: CASSLDSYDEQIF. The CDR3 region has the DNA TGTGCTAGCAGCTTAGACAGCTACGATGAGCAGATCTTC.

The chain joins TRBV7-2 to TRBJ2-7, with 7 positions matching TRBD1. The germline V gene has CDR1 SGHTA and CDR2 FQGNSA. This CDR3 region has 14 residues. The V segment lost 3 bases and the J segment 1 base; nucleotides outside the gene matches: 3. This CDR3 reads CASSFDRESYEQYF. CDR3 sequence (DNA): TGTGCCAGCAGCTTTGACAGGGAATCCTACGAGCAGTACTTC. Looking up the rest from reference TRBV7-2 and TRBJ2-7 gives the full variable domain: GAGVSQSPSNKVTEKGKDVELRCDPISGHTALYWYRQSLGQGLEFLIYFQGNSAPDKSGLPSDRFSAERTGGSVSTLTIQRTQQEDSAVYLCASSFDRESYEQYFGPGTRLTVT.